Following are 2 T cell receptor beta chains from one sample sequenced in a study of Graves' ophthalmopathy and Graves' hyperthyroidism. Amplified material comprised TCR beta CDR3 regions derived from RNA transcripts. RT-PCR in the first round used HTBI primers; a second-round multiplex PCR followed. Using its own MiXCR run on the multiplex PCR reads, TCRdb lists one record per CDR3 protein. Counted here are about 210,000 distinct CDR3 sequences, under 30% occurring once; the ten biggest clones make up 8.5% to 9.5%. The sample taken for sequencing was peripheral blood. These receptors were collected from a man aged 50 to 60 with Graves' ophthalmopathy.

This rearrangement joins TRBV6-5 to TRBJ1-5; possibly TRBD1 for D (6 bases). Per the germline V gene, CDR1 is MNHEY and CDR2 is SVGAGI. The CDR3 has 15 amino acids. The germline V and J ends were trimmed by 4 bases and 1 base, with 11 bases remaining between them. In DNA, the CDR3 is TGTGCCAGCAGTTTCCACAGGGACAGCAATCAGCCCCAGCATTTT. It is translated as CASSFHRDSNQPQHF.

This clonotype was seen repeatedly, ten times or more. CDR3 loop: CASSSWVHEQYF. DNA for the CDR3: TGTGCCAGCAGTTCGTGGGTCCACGAGCAGTACTTC. J is TRBJ2-7 and V is TRBV28; D uncertain. CDR1 is MDHEN, CDR2 SYDVKM, per germline. V lost 4 bases, J lost 5 bases, and 9 bases lay in between. This CDR3 has 12 amino acids. Full variable domain (rest looked up from reference TRBV28 and TRBJ2-7): DVKVTQSSRYLVKRTGEKVFLECVQDMDHENMFWYRQDPGLGLRLIYFSYDVKMKEKGDIPEGYSVSREKKERFSLILESASTNQTSMYLCASSSWVHEQYFGPGTRLTVT.